The entry that follows covers one TCR beta chain sequence. The antigen remains unidentified. The CDR3 is made up of 15 amino acids. CDR1 MNHEY and CDR2 SMNVEV come from the germline V gene (reference sequence). Trimming cost V 7 bases and J 0 bases; bases outside gene matches: 9. These data belong to a study of T cell clones after liver transplantation. Study as a whole: TCRbeta sequencing after a pre-transplant mixed lymphocyte reaction identified graft-donor-reactive clones, later tracked in post-transplant blood. General study results and limits: Compared with third party-reactive sequences, donor-reactive ones declined more, independent of withdrawal success.

The protocol was immunoSEQ multiplex PCR, while the TCRdb copy is restricted to in-frame clones and leaves out a portion. The table has 65,000 to 85,000 clones, approximately 81% seen once. V is TRBV27 and J is TRBJ2-7, with 7 bases aligning to TRBD2. The sample consisted of CD4+ T cells from blood, taken around 50 months after liver transplant. This sequence originates from a human patient who received a liver transplant. The graft donor may be the source of some T cells. The CDR3 region is CASKARREPSYEQYF. The CDR3 region has the DNA TGTGCCAGCAAGGCACGGCGGGAGCCCTCCTACGAGCAGTACTTC.